One and the same sample provided the 31 T cell receptor beta chains below, sequenced in a study of cytomegalovirus exposure and HLA in healthy donors. 13 Jbeta primers and 60 Vbeta primers were used for the PCR. Measured with immunoSEQ multiplex PCR; TCRdb has only the in-frame clones, and not every one. The table has about 120,000 clones, around 69% seen once. Sequencing was carried out using PBMCs. The receptor set was obtained from a woman in her forties in good health and CMV-seropositive.

V usage is TRBV6-1 and J usage is TRBJ1-1; TRBD1 aligns across 7 bases. Germline trimming cut 6 bases from V and 0 bases from J; bases unmatched to any gene: 1. CDR3 length: 13 residues. Germline V gene lookup returns CDR1 MNHNS and CDR2 SASEGT. CDR3 sequence: CASRGQVNTEAFF. The CDR3 nucleotides are TGTGCCAGCAGAGGACAGGTGAACACTGAAGCTTTCTTT.

The V gene is TRBV7-3, the J gene TRBJ2-3; weak D call: TRBD2 (5 bases). The V end was cut by 2 bases, the J end by 0 bases, with 6 bases between. This CDR3 has 14 residues. Germline CDR1 SGHTA, CDR2 FQGTGA. Here the CDR3 reads CASSLAGSTDTQYF. The CDR3 DNA follows: TGTGCCAGCAGCTTAGCGGGCAGCACAGATACGCAGTATTTT.

This chain joins TRBV29-1 and TRBJ1-4, with TRBD1 matching 8 bases. Trimming removed 6 bases from V and 6 bases from J; junction bases left unmatched: 6. The CDR3 runs to 13 residues. Looked up from germline, CDR1 is SQVTM and CDR2 is ANQGSEA. The CDR3 DNA follows: TGCAGCGTGGTCACAGGGGGGTATGAAAAACTGTTTTTT. Protein: CSVVTGGYEKLFF.

This clone was picked up a small number of times. The chain uses TRBV10-3 and TRBJ1-2; D unclear. CDR1 and CDR2 (germline): ENHRY, SYGVKD. The V end was cut by 8 bases, the J end by 8 bases, with 21 bases between. CDR3 length: 14 amino acids. The CDR3 protein is CAIEDGVASRGYTF. The CDR3 coding sequence is TGTGCCATCGAGGACGGGGTGGCGTCGCGGGGCTACACCTTC.

The V and J genes are TRBV10-3 and TRBJ1-1, with unresolved D. Trimming stripped 4 bases from V and 4 bases from J, with 16 bases between. Germline lookup yields CDR1 ENHRY and CDR2 SYGVKD. The CDR3 runs 15 residues. This CDR3 reads CAISAPGAGSTEAFF. The CDR3 nucleotides read TGTGCCATCAGTGCGCCGGGAGCAGGAAGCACTGAAGCTTTCTTT.

The CDR3 sequence: CASSYIDGTTYEQYF. The CDR3 DNA reads TGTGCCAGCAGTTACATCGACGGGACTACCTACGAGCAGTACTTC. V usage is TRBV6-5 and J usage is TRBJ2-7, with 7 bases matching TRBD2. This CDR3 region has 15 residues. V dropped 2 bases and J dropped 2; count of bases not matched to a gene: 6. Germline-derived CDR1 and CDR2 are MNHEY and SVGAGI.

The chain carries TRBV4-2 and TRBJ2-6; D perhaps matches TRBD2 (6 bases). Germline V gene lookup returns CDR1 LGHNA and CDR2 YNFKEQ. The V end lost 0 bases, the J end lost 0 bases, and 9 bases lay between the germline ends. The CDR3 runs 17 residues. CDR3 nucleotides: TGTGCCAGCAGCCAAGATCGGGGGAACTCTGGGGCCAACGTCCTGACTTTC. This codes for CASSQDRGNSGANVLTF.

The rearrangement joins TRBV5-4 to TRBJ1-2; TRBD1 aligns across 10 bases. CDR1 and CDR2 (germline): SGHNT, YYREEE (reference sequence). This CDR3 is 13 amino acids long. J lost 5 bases, V lost 4 bases, and 2 bases had no gene match. This CDR3 reads CASSPGQGYGYTF. DNA for the CDR3: TGTGCCAGCAGCCCGGGACAGGGGTATGGCTACACCTTC.

The rearrangement uses TRBV10-3 and TRBJ2-7; the match to TRBD1 covers 9 bases. The CDR3 has 16 amino acids. V shed 4 bases and J 1 base; nucleotides not matched to a gene: 8. CDR1 ENHRY and CDR2 SYGVKD come from the germline V gene. The CDR3 spells CAISGGDRAPSYEQYF. The CDR3 DNA sequence: TGTGCCATCAGTGGGGGGGACAGGGCACCGTCCTACGAGCAGTACTTC.

This clone was picked up a small number of times. The chain carries TRBV25-1 and TRBJ1-6; unclear D gene. V was trimmed by 1 base and J by 9 bases, leaving 7 bases between them. The CDR3 runs 13 residues. The germline gives CDR1 MGHDK, CDR2 SYGVNS. The CDR3 sequence is CASSESLTSPLHF. In nucleotides, the CDR3 is TGTGCCAGCAGTGAATCCCTAACTTCACCCCTCCACTTT.

V is TRBV7-2 and J is TRBJ1-4; no reliable D call. Germline V gene data show CDR1 as SGHTA and CDR2 as FQGNSA. This CDR3 region has 13 residues. V lost 8 bases and J 4 bases, leaving 11 bases between the germline ends. For the CDR3, the DNA is TGTGCCAGCGGAGACGACTTTAATGAAAAACTGTTTTTT. This gives the protein CASGDDFNEKLFF. Looking up the rest from reference TRBV7-2 and TRBJ1-4 gives the full variable domain: GAGVSQSPSNKVTEKGKDVELRCDPISGHTALYWYRQSLGQGLEFLIYFQGNSAPDKSGLPSDRFSAERTGGSVSTLTIQRTQQEDSAVYLCASGDDFNEKLFFGSGTQLSVL.

V usage is TRBV4-1 and J usage is TRBJ1-2; 7 nucleotides agree with TRBD1. The CDR3 runs to 14 residues. Germline V gene sequence: CDR1 MGHRA, CDR2 YSYEKL. The ends lost 4 bases at V and 4 bases at J; junction bases unmatched: 6. CDR3 DNA: TGCGCCAGCAGCCCCTCGCAGGGGGTCTATGGCTACACCTTC. Protein: CASSPSQGVYGYTF.

The chain carries TRBV6-5 and TRBJ1-1; a weak D match, TRBD1 (5 bases). V was trimmed by 5 bases and J by 2 bases, leaving 9 bases between them. This CDR3 region has 13 residues. Germline V gene sequence: CDR1 MNHEY, CDR2 SVGAGI. The CDR3 protein is CASSRGGNTEAFF. The CDR3 bases are TGTGCCAGCAGTCGGGGGGGAAACACTGAAGCTTTCTTT.

The J gene is TRBJ1-5, the V gene TRBV6-5; D possibly corresponds to TRBD1 (6 bases). This CDR3 contains 15 residues. The germline gives CDR1 MNHEY, CDR2 SVGAGI. V gave up 0 bases and J gave up 0 bases, with 6 bases separating them. CDR3 DNA sequence: TGTGCCAGCAGTTACTCGGGGGCTAGCAATCAGCCCCAGCATTTT. This codes for CASSYSGASNQPQHF.

CDR3 loop: CASSLGNRGGYEQYF. Written as DNA, the CDR3 is TGCGCCAGCAGCTTGGGAAACAGGGGAGGTTACGAGCAGTACTTC. The rearrangement uses TRBV5-1 and TRBJ2-7; D possibly corresponds to TRBD1 (7 bases). Between the trimmed V and J ends, which lost 0 bases and 4 bases, there was a span of 14 bases. CDR3 length: 15 residues. Germline loops: CDR1 SGHRS, CDR2 YFSETQ.

The genes are TRBV6-6 and TRBJ2-7, with 7 positions matching TRBD1. The CDR3 is 15 amino acids. Germline V CDR1 and CDR2: MNHNY, SVGAGI (reference sequence). V lost 5 bases to trimming and J lost 3 bases; unmatched junction nucleotides: 10. The CDR3 bases are TGTGCCAGCAGTCAAGACAGGGTTCCAAGCTACGAGCAGTACTTC. This sequence encodes CASSQDRVPSYEQYF.

The genes are TRBV7-2 and TRBJ1-4; D might be TRBD1 (5 bases). The V end was cut by 1 base, the J end by 7 bases, with 10 bases between. The CDR3 loop spans 14 amino acids. The germline V gene has CDR1 SGHTA and CDR2 FQGNSA. CDR3 residues: CASSLDRSFEKLFF. For the CDR3, the DNA is TGTGCCAGCAGCTTAGACAGGAGCTTTGAAAAACTGTTTTTT.

The gene calls are TRBV7-2 and TRBJ1-4, with D hard to call. The CDR3 consists of 16 residues. The germline V gene has CDR1 SGHTA and CDR2 FQGNSA. V lost 5 bases and J 4 bases, leaving 17 bases between the germline ends. CDR3 sequence: CASSPRSGILNEKLFF. In DNA, the CDR3 is TGTGCCAGCAGCCCACGCTCCGGGATACTTAATGAAAAACTGTTTTTT.

The chain is built from TRBV7-2 and TRBJ2-7; 7 nucleotides align to TRBD1. This CDR3 region has 14 residues. The J segment lost 2 bases and the V segment lost 5 bases, leaving 6 bases of the junction unmatched. Germline values: CDR1 SGHTA, CDR2 FQGNSA. The DNA of the CDR3 is TGTGCCAGCAGCCTACAGGGGCCCGCCTACGAGCAGTACTTC. It encodes CASSLQGPAYEQYF.

There are a few counts of this clone. The chain recombines TRBV6-6 with TRBJ1-3; D uncertain. Trimming took off 2 bases at V and 2 bases at J, with 10 bases between the two ends. This CDR3 has 15 residues. CDR1 and CDR2 (germline): MNHNY, SVGAGI (reference sequence). The DNA of the CDR3 is TGTGCCAGCAGTTACGAGCGGGTGCCTGGAAACACCATATATTTT. Its translation: CASSYERVPGNTIYF.

This chain uses TRBV9 with TRBJ2-1; the D is unclear. Germline CDR1 SGDLS, CDR2 YYNGEE. The CDR3 covers 15 residues. Trimming shortened V by 1 base and J by 5 bases, and 13 bases separated the two germline ends. CDR3 in DNA: TGTGCCAGCAGCGTATCCGCGGCAAATGACAATGAGCAGTTCTTC. Translated: CASSVSAANDNEQFF.

V and J are TRBV4-1 and TRBJ2-1; D perhaps matches TRBD2 (6 bases). CDR1 is MGHRA, CDR2 YSYEKL, per germline. The CDR3 covers 13 residues. The ends were cut back, 3 bases at V and 9 bases at J, with 12 bases in the middle. CDR3 sequence: CASSHPGGSEQFF. For the CDR3, the DNA is TGCGCCAGCAGCCACCCCGGAGGGTCTGAGCAGTTCTTC.

The chain recombines TRBV15 with TRBJ1-1; D is unclear. The V gene's germline CDR1 is LNHNV and CDR2 YYDKDF (reference sequence). The CDR3 has 13 amino acids. V shed 4 bases and J shed 2 bases, with 8 bases lying between them. The CDR3 here is CATSIRGNTEAFF. In DNA form, the CDR3 reads TGTGCCACCAGCATTAGAGGTAACACTGAAGCTTTCTTT.

The chain's CDR3 is CASSSRDSREQFF. DNA for the CDR3: TGTGCCAGCAGCTCCCGGGACAGTCGTGAGCAGTTCTTC. The V gene is TRBV7-2, the J gene TRBJ2-1; 7 bases are a match to TRBD1. V was pared by 4 bases and J by 9 bases, with 6 bases of the junction left unmatched. There are 13 residues in the CDR3. Germline CDR1 and CDR2: SGHTA and FQGNSA.

Regarding this clone: A much larger clonotype is one base distant, so this may be a read error. The chain joins TRBV9 to TRBJ1-1; a possible D gene is TRBD1 (6 bases). V was trimmed by 5 bases and J by 1 base, leaving 9 bases between them. Germline loops: CDR1 SGDLS, CDR2 YYNGEE. This CDR3 comprises 13 residues. The CDR3 DNA sequence: TGTGCCAGCAGTTGGACAGCGAACACTGAAGCTTTCTTT. It translates to CASSWTANTEAFF.

This chain uses TRBV15 with TRBJ1-2; 10 positions match TRBD1. This CDR3 has 14 residues. Germline CDR1 is LNHNV and CDR2 is YYDKDF (reference sequence). J lost 7 bases, V lost 3 bases, and 5 bases had no gene match. This CDR3 is CATSSGQGGFGYTF. The CDR3 nucleotides are TGTGCCACCAGCAGCGGACAGGGGGGCTTTGGCTACACCTTC.

A few counts support this clone. The rearrangement uses TRBV6-5 and TRBJ1-5; 11 bases are a match to TRBD1. Per the germline V gene, CDR1 is MNHEY and CDR2 is SVGAGI. The J segment lost 6 bases and the V segment lost 6 bases, leaving 7 bases of the junction unmatched. The CDR3 spans 15 residues. This CDR3 is CASRPGTGGVQPQHF. The CDR3 DNA is TGTGCCAGCAGGCCCGGGACAGGGGGAGTTCAGCCCCAGCATTTT.

This chain uses TRBV5-5 with TRBJ2-7; D is unclear. Germline lookup yields CDR1 SGHKS and CDR2 YYEKEE (reference sequence). V was shortened by 4 bases and J by 3 bases, with 17 bases between the two germline ends. The CDR3 covers 15 residues. The CDR3 DNA reads as TGTGCCAGCAGCCTGGTCGGGTTATTTCTCTACGAGCAGTACTTC. Translated: CASSLVGLFLYEQYF. Full variable domain (rest looked up from reference TRBV5-5 and TRBJ2-7): DAGVTQSPTHLIKTRGQQVTLRCSPISGHKSVSWYQQVLGQGPQFIFQYYEKEERGRGNFPDRFSARQFPNYSSELNVNALLLGDSALYLCASSLVGLFLYEQYFGPGTRLTVT.

The chain recombines TRBV7-6 with TRBJ1-2, with D possibly TRBD1 on 6 matching bases. This CDR3 has 15 residues. CDR1 is SGHVS, CDR2 FNYEAQ, per germline. V was pared by 5 bases and J by 8 bases, with 21 bases between. The CDR3 DNA follows: TGTGCCAGCAGCCCCTCTGTGGGGGCCTCTAGGGGCTACACCTTC. It specifies CASSPSVGASRGYTF.

The chain employs TRBV11-2 and TRBJ2-3; 12 nucleotides match TRBD2. Germline V CDR1 and CDR2: SGHAT, FQNNGV. CDR3 length: 15 residues. The V and J ends lost 4 bases and 5 bases, in that order; junction bases with no gene match: 4. The CDR3, as DNA: TGTGCCAGCAGCTCTAGCGGGGGGGCCATAGATACGCAGTATTTT. It yields the protein CASSSSGGAIDTQYF.

This chain joins TRBV25-1 and TRBJ1-1; 8 nucleotides line up with TRBD1. There are 15 residues in the CDR3. Germline-derived CDR1 and CDR2 are MGHDK and SYGVNS. The junction had 8 bases not matched to a gene; V was cut back by 4 bases and J by 4 bases. CDR3 nucleotides: TGTGCCAGCAGTGCCGGACAGGGTTTGGGCACTGAAGCTTTCTTT. Translating it yields CASSAGQGLGTEAFF. The full variable domain, in which reference TRBV25-1 and TRBJ1-1 provide the parts outside the CDR3, is EADIYQTPRYLVIGTGKKITLECSQTMGHDKMYWYQQDPGMELHLIHYSYGVNSTEKGDLSSESTVSRIRTEHFPLTLESARPSHTSQYLCASSAGQGLGTEAFFGQGTRLTVV.